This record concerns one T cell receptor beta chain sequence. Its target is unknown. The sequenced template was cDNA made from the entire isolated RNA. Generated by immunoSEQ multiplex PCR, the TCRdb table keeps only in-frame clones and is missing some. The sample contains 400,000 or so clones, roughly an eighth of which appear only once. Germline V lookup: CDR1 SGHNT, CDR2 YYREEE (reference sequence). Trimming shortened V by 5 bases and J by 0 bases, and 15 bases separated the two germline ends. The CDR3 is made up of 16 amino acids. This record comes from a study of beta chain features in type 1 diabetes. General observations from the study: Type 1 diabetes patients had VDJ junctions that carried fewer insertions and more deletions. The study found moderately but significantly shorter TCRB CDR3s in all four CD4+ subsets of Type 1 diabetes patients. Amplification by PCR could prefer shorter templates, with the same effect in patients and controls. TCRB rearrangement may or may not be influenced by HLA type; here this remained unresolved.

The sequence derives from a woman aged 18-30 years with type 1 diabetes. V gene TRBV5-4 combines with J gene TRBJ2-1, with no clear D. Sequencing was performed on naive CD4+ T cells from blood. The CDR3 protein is CASRSSGRSSYNEQFF. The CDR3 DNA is TGTGCCAGCAGGTCATCAGGCCGTAGCTCCTACAATGAGCAGTTCTTC.